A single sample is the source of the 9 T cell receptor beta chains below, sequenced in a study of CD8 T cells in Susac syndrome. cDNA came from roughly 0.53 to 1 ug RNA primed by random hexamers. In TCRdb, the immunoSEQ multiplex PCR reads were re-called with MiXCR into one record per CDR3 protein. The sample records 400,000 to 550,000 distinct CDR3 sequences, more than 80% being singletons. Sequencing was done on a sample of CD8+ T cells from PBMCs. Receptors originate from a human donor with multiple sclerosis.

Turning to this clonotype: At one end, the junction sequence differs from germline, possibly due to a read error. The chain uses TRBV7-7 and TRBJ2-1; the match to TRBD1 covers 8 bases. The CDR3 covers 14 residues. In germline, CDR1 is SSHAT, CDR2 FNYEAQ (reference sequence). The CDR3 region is CASSKSDRAGEQFF. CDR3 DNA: TGTGCTAGCAGCAAATCGGACAGGGCGGGTGAGCAGTTCTTC. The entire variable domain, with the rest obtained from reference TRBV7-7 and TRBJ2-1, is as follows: GAGVSQSPRYKVTKRGQDVTLRCDPISSHATLYWYQQALGQGPEFLTYFNYEAQPDKSGLPSDRFSAERPEGSISTLTIQRTEQRDSAMYRCASSKSDRAGEQFFGPGTRLTVL.

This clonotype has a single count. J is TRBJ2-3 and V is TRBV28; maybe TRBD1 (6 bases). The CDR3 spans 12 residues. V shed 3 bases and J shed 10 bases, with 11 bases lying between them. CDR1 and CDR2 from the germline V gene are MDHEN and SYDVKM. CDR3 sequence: CASSFYGQSQYF. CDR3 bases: TGTGCCAGCAGTTTCTACGGACAGTCGCAGTATTTT. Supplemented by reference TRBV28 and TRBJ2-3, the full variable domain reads DVKVTQSSRYLVKRTGEKVFLECVQDMDHENMFWYRQDPGLGLRLIYFSYDVKMKEKGDIPEGYSVSREKKERFSLILESASTNQTSMYLCASSFYGQSQYFGPGTRLTVL.

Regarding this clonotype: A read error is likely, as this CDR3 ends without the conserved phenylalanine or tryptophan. CDR3 in amino acids: CASSLETIETQYL. DNA of the CDR3: TGTGCCAGCAGCTTAGAGACAATAGAGACCCAGTACCTC. V usage is TRBV7-8 and J usage is TRBJ2-5; D remains unclear. V was cut by 1 base and J by 4 bases, with 7 bases left in between. Germline V CDR1 and CDR2: SGHVS, FQNEAQ. The CDR3 loop spans 13 amino acids.

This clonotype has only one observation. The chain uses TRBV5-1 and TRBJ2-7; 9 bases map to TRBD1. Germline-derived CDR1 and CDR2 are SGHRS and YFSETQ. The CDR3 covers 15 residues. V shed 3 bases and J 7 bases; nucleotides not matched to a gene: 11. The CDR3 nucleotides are TGCGCCAGCAGCTCCCGGGACAGGGACCTCCGGGAGCAGTACTTC. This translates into CASSSRDRDLREQYF.

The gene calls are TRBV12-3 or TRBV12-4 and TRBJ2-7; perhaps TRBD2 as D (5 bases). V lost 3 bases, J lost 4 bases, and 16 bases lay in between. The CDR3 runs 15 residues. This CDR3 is CASSFTEAHGYEQYF. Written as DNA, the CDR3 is TGTGCCAGCAGTTTCACGGAGGCCCATGGGTACGAGCAGTACTTC.

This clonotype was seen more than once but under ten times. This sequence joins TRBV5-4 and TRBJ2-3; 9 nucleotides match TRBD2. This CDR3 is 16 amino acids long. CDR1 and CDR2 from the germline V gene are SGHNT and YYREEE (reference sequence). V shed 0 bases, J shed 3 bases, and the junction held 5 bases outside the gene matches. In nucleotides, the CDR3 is TGTGCCAGCAGCTTGGCATTAGCGGGAGTGACAGATACGCAGTATTTT. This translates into CASSLALAGVTDTQYF.

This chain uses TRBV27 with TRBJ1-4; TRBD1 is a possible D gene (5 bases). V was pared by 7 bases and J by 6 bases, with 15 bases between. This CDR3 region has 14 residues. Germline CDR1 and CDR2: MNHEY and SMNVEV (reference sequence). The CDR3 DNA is TGTGCCAGCAAATGGGGAGGGGAACATGAAAAACTGTTTTTT. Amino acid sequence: CASKWGGEHEKLFF. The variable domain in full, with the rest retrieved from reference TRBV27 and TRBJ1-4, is EAQVTQNPRYLITVTGKKLTVTCSQNMNHEYMSWYRQDPGLGLRQIYYSMNVEVTDKGDVPEGYKVSRKEKRNFPLILESPSPNQTSLYFCASKWGGEHEKLFFGSGTQLSVL.

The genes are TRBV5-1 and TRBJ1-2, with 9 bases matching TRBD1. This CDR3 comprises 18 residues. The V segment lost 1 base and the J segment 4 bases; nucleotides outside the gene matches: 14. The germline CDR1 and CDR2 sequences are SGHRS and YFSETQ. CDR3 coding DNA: TGCGCCAGCAGCTTGCGGGGACAGGGTAACTTTCTAACCTATGGCTACACCTTC. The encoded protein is CASSLRGQGNFLTYGYTF.

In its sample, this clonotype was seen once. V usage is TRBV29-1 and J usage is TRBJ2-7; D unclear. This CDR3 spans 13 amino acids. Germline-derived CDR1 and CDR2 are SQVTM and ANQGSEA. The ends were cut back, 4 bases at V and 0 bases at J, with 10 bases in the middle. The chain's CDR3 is CSVAPKNSYEQYF. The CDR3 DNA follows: TGCAGCGTTGCACCGAAAAACTCCTACGAGCAGTACTTC.